This TCR beta chain was found in a study of OX40 agonist ivuxolimab in advanced cancers. The wider study: Ivuxolimab, an antibody acting as an agonist of OX40 (CD134), was used to treat patients. The dose-escalation cohort was roughly 83% male, with a mean age of about 60 years, ranging about 20 to 85.

Germline lookup yields CDR1 MNHNY and CDR2 SVGAGI (reference sequence). The CDR3 extends over 11 amino acids. V shed 6 bases and J shed 3 bases, with 5 bases lying between them. Points on this clone: Its antigen is undetermined.

The assay was immunoSEQ multiplex PCR, and TCRdb's table has in-frame clones only and misses some. This sample has about 64,000 clones, with around 80% found just once. Study findings and constraints: Expansion of clones was among the lowest in partial responders at 0.1-3.0 mg/kg. Some patients who did not respond also had low normalized T-cell clonal expansion.

This specimen was CD4+ or CD8+ T cells sorted from blood, taken in a trial of the OX40 agonist ivuxolimab. This sequence was found in an adult with an advanced solid tumor such as melanoma, head and neck, liver or kidney cancer. The rearrangement uses TRBV6-6 and TRBJ2-5; D not resolved. This CDR3 reads CASSTKETQYF. In DNA form, the CDR3 reads TGTGCCAGCAGCACTAAAGAGACCCAGTACTTC.